The 25 T cell receptor beta chains presented below share a single source sample, sequenced in a study of blood T cell repertoires in COVID-19. The repertoire was sequenced with immunoSEQ multiplex PCR; TCRdb's copy has only in-frame clones and lacks some. This table has about 150,000 clones, roughly 84% appearing once. The sample taken for sequencing was peripheral blood. These receptor sequences come from a man aged 25 to 40 with COVID-19, enrolled during active disease.

This rearrangement joins TRBV21-1 to TRBJ1-4; TRBD1, the table's D call, lacks a check against the DNA. TRBV21-1 represents a pseudogene. The CDR3 has 17 residues. The CDR3 region is CARGPRQGSRPDEKLFF. The CDR3 DNA follows: TGTGCGAGGGGCCCCCGACAGGGGTCCCGGCCGGATGAAAAACTGTTTTTT.

The rearrangement joins TRBV7-2 to TRBJ2-1; D perhaps matches TRBD1 (7 bases). Trimming removed 4 bases at V and 13 bases at J, with 20 bases between. CDR3 length: 14 amino acids. CDR1 is SGHTA and CDR2 is FQGNSA in the germline V gene. CDR3 sequence reads: CASSSGGGEGTQFF. The CDR3 bases are TGTGCCAGCAGCTCAGGAGGGGGCGAGGGAACCCAGTTCTTC.

This clone was counted once. V is TRBV11-3 and J is TRBJ2-3, with TRBD1 identical over 11 bases. The V gene end was trimmed by 5 bases and the J gene end by 6 bases; junction bases not matched to a gene: 7. CDR3 length: 15 amino acids. Germline V gene lookup returns CDR1 SGHNT and CDR2 YENEEA. The CDR3 DNA reads TGTGCCAGCAGCAACCGGGACAGGGGGTTGGATACGCAGTATTTT. Translating gives CASSNRDRGLDTQYF.

This sequence joins TRBV11-2 and TRBJ2-7; weak D call: TRBD2 (6 bases). The V and J ends lost 9 bases and 6 bases respectively, with 15 bases between them. There are 12 residues in the CDR3. Germline assignment: CDR1 SGHAT and CDR2 FQNNGV. CDR3: CASSSSAGEQYF. CDR3 DNA sequence: TGTGCCAGTTCATCGTCAGCGGGCGAGCAGTACTTC.

The chain employs TRBV15 and TRBJ1-2, with 9 bases matching TRBD1. The CDR3 is made up of 14 amino acids. Trimming cost V 1 base and J 3 bases; bases outside gene matches: 0. Germline V lookup: CDR1 LNHNV, CDR2 YYDKDF (reference sequence). The CDR3 is CATSRGDRDYGYTF. In DNA form, the CDR3 reads TGTGCCACCAGCAGAGGGGACAGGGACTATGGCTACACCTTC.

J is TRBJ2-6 and V is TRBV9; tentative D call: TRBD2 (5 bases). Trimming removed 3 bases at V and 0 bases at J, with 13 bases between. The CDR3 has 17 residues. Germline CDR1 reads SGDLS; CDR2 reads YYNGEE. CDR3 region: CASSGRGGFSGANVLTF. The CDR3 nucleotides are TGTGCCAGCAGCGGCCGGGGTGGTTTCTCTGGGGCCAACGTCCTGACTTTC. Full variable domain (outside the CDR3, taken from reference TRBV9 and TRBJ2-6): DSGVTQTPKHLITATGQRVTLRCSPRSGDLSVYWYQQSLDQGLQFLIQYYNGEERAKGNILERFSAQQFPDLHSELNLSSLELGDSALYFCASSGRGGFSGANVLTFGAGSRLTVL.

This chain uses TRBV6-5 with TRBJ2-5; a weak D match, TRBD1 (6 bases). The CDR3 totals 13 residues. V was cut by 5 bases and J by 4 bases, with 11 bases left in between. Per the germline V gene, CDR1 is MNHEY and CDR2 is SVGAGI. CDR3 protein: CASSPDRLETQYF. Written as DNA, the CDR3 is TGTGCCAGCAGTCCCGACAGGTTAGAGACCCAGTACTTC.

The chain carries TRBV4-1 and TRBJ2-5, with D unclear. Trimming took 0 bases from V and 4 from J, leaving 6 bases between them. Per germline, CDR1 MGHRA and CDR2 YSYEKL. The CDR3 covers 13 residues. CDR3 amino acids: CASSQETAETQYF. The CDR3 DNA reads as TGCGCCAGCAGCCAAGAAACAGCAGAGACCCAGTACTTC.

This chain connects TRBV5-5 to TRBJ1-6; no clear D gene. The CDR3 runs 15 residues. V was cut by 4 bases and J by 0 bases, with 8 bases left in between. Germline V gene data show CDR1 as SGHKS and CDR2 as YYEKEE (reference sequence). Here the CDR3 DNA reads TGTGCCAGCAGCCCCGCGGTCTCCTATAATTCACCCCTCCACTTT. Translating it yields CASSPAVSYNSPLHF.

The chain is built from TRBV3-1 (or the pseudogene TRBV3-2) and TRBJ2-1; 7 bases are a match to TRBD2. V shed 3 bases and J 8 bases; nucleotides not matched to a gene: 13. CDR3 length: 16 amino acids. Germline-derived CDR1 and CDR2 are LGHDT and YNNKEL (reference sequence). The CDR3 DNA sequence: TGTGCCAGCAGCCACCGACTAGCTTCTAAGGCGGATGAGCAGTTCTTC. It translates to CASSHRLASKADEQFF.

The V gene is TRBV15, the J gene TRBJ1-1, with TRBD1 matching 8 bases. The CDR3 runs to 14 residues. Germline values: CDR1 LNHNV, CDR2 YYDKDF (reference sequence). Trimming cost V 5 bases and J 3 bases; bases outside gene matches: 5. CDR3 residues: CATSRGDRHTEAFF. DNA of the CDR3: TGTGCCACCAGCCGGGGGGACAGGCACACTGAAGCTTTCTTT.

The chain uses TRBV10-3 and TRBJ2-2; D is unresolved. The CDR3 spans 12 residues. V dropped 5 bases and J dropped 3 bases, with 4 bases sitting between them. Germline V gene sequence: CDR1 ENHRY, CDR2 SYGVKD. DNA for the CDR3: TGTGCCATCAGTCTACACACCGGGGAGCTGTTTTTT. This codes for CAISLHTGELFF.

The chain uses TRBV28 and TRBJ2-1, with 8 bases matching TRBD2. The CDR3 runs 14 residues. Per germline, CDR1 MDHEN and CDR2 SYDVKM. The ends lost 6 bases at V and 6 bases at J; junction bases unmatched: 7. DNA of the CDR3: TGTGCCAGCAGGTTAGCGGGAAATTTCAATGAGCAGTTCTTC. Protein: CASRLAGNFNEQFF.

The rearrangement uses TRBV18 and TRBJ2-5; TRBD1 aligns across 7 bases. The CDR3 runs 15 residues. The V gene end was trimmed by 5 bases and the J gene end by 5 bases; junction bases not matched to a gene: 11. Germline CDR1 and CDR2: KGHSH and LQKENI. The CDR3 protein is CASSGQVGLSETQYF. The CDR3 region has the DNA TGTGCCAGCTCAGGACAGGTGGGGTTGTCGGAGACCCAGTACTTC.

For this clone: Germline and junction disagree at one end, which may indicate a read error. The chain carries TRBV7-7 and TRBJ2-7, with 8 bases fitting TRBD1. CDR1 is SSHAT, CDR2 FNYEAQ, per germline (reference sequence). This CDR3 has 14 residues. CDR3 DNA: TGTGCTAGCAGCTTGACAGGGGTGGGAAACGAGCAGTACTTC. Residues: CASSLTGVGNEQYF.

The chain employs TRBV28 and TRBJ1-2; TRBD1 might be the D (5 bases). The germline V gene encodes CDR1 MDHEN and CDR2 SYDVKM. The CDR3 has 16 amino acids. Trimming removed 7 bases at V and 0 bases at J, with 18 bases between. In DNA, the CDR3 is TGTGCCAGCATCGTGGGCGGGGCACGAGCTAACTATGGCTACACCTTC. Protein sequence: CASIVGGARANYGYTF.

This chain uses TRBV12-2 with TRBJ2-5; TRBD2 is the table's D call, not checked against the DNA. TRBV12-2 corresponds to a pseudogene. The CDR3 sequence is 15 residues long. This CDR3 is CASPREGQIEETQYF. The CDR3 bases are TGTGCAAGTCCACGGGAGGGCCAAATTGAAGAGACCCAGTACTTC.

Only a few counts were recorded for this clone. The rearrangement links TRBV4-3 to TRBJ2-1, with 8 nucleotides matching TRBD2. Germline V gene lookup returns CDR1 LGHNA and CDR2 YSLEER. The J segment lost 6 bases and the V segment lost 4 bases, leaving 14 bases of the junction unmatched. The CDR3 runs 17 residues. The CDR3 loop is CASSPGLVLSLGNEQFF. In DNA form, the CDR3 reads TGCGCCAGCAGCCCGGGACTAGTTCTTTCGTTGGGCAATGAGCAGTTCTTC.

This chain connects TRBV24-1 to TRBJ1-3, with D hard to call. The CDR3 length is 15 residues. Trimming stripped 2 bases from V and 10 bases from J, with 17 bases between. The germline CDR1 and CDR2 sequences are KGHDR and SFDVKD. Here the CDR3 reads CATSDSGIQDGTIYF. CDR3 DNA: TGTGCCACCAGTGATTCCGGGATCCAAGACGGGACCATATATTTT.

This rearrangement joins TRBV18 to TRBJ2-7; D is unclear. Germline V gives CDR1 KGHSH, CDR2 LQKENI. V was cut by 0 bases and J by 4 bases, with 16 bases left in between. The CDR3 is 16 residues long. The CDR3 DNA is TGTGCCAGCTCACCACCAATGGGCGAGACGGTTTACGAGCAGTACTTC. The encoded protein is CASSPPMGETVYEQYF.

V and J are TRBV2 and TRBJ2-1; 8 bases agree with TRBD1. From germline, CDR1 is SNHLY and CDR2 FYNNEI. CDR3 length: 12 residues. The J segment lost 7 bases and the V segment lost 5 bases, leaving 1 base of the junction unmatched. The CDR3 is CASSRQGNEQFF. CDR3 nucleotide sequence: TGTGCCAGCAGTCGACAGGGGAATGAGCAGTTCTTC.

V usage is TRBV19 and J usage is TRBJ2-7, with D maybe TRBD2 (6 bases). Germline loops: CDR1 LNHDA, CDR2 SQIVND (reference sequence). The CDR3 extends over 13 amino acids. Between the trimmed V and J ends, which lost 3 bases and 6 bases, there was a span of 12 bases. The CDR3 DNA reads TGTGCCAGTAGTATCATTGGAGGGCGCGAGCAGTACTTC. Translation gives CASSIIGGREQYF.

This clone was seen once. The rearrangement joins TRBV4-1 to TRBJ2-1; D might be TRBD2 (6 bases). CDR3 length: 15 amino acids. Germline V CDR1 and CDR2: MGHRA, YSYEKL. Trimming stripped 2 bases from V and 4 bases from J, with 12 bases between. The CDR3 reads CASSQREPQYNEQFF. Written as DNA, the CDR3 is TGCGCCAGCAGCCAACGGGAGCCGCAGTACAATGAGCAGTTCTTC.

The chain links TRBV5-1 to TRBJ2-1; D possibly corresponds to TRBD1 (6 bases). This CDR3 is 13 amino acids long. Trimming removed 4 bases from V and 6 bases from J, with 11 bases in between. The V gene's germline CDR1 is SGHRS and CDR2 YFSETQ. The CDR3 region is CASSATGFNEQFF. CDR3 in DNA: TGCGCCAGCAGCGCAACAGGGTTCAATGAGCAGTTCTTC.

The CDR3 region has the DNA TGCGCCAGCAGCTTGGAGTTACTCCAAGAGACCCAGTACTTC. Its translation: CASSLELLQETQYF. V is TRBV5-1 and J is TRBJ2-5; D gene ambiguous. The V gene lost 0 bases and the J gene lost 1 base, with 7 bases spanning the gap. Germline V gene sequence: CDR1 SGHRS, CDR2 YFSETQ. CDR3 size: 14 residues.